The 13 T cell receptor beta chains in this list originate from one sample, sequenced in a study of tumor and adjacent non-tumor tissue in lung cancer (dated by TCRdb to the late 2010s). RNA was extracted from bulk unsorted tissue and checked for quality with a NanoDrop ND-1000 and an Agilent 2100. The library came from multiplex PCR. This sample was sequenced with an Illumina HiSeq 2500. Following protocols modified from ARM-PCR, the researchers constructed TCRbeta libraries through three rounds of nested PCR with primers (Table S4). TCRdb reprocessed the public reads (quality trimming at Q25 with fastp, clone calling with MiXCR) and kept in-frame beta chains. Rows merge per CDR3 protein into single entries with the most common DNA and genes. Recorded for this sample are 100,000 to 150,000 distinct CDR3 sequences; 66% of them occurred a single time. The top ten hold 10% to 15% of the sample. The source material was lung tumor tissue. The receptors here all came from a man aged 25 to 45 with non-small cell lung cancer.

About this clonotype itself: An end of the junction differs from the germline gene, which may be a read error. V is TRBV4-3 and J is TRBJ2-3; D possibly corresponds to TRBD1 (6 bases). CDR3 length: 21 residues. CDR1 is LGHNA and CDR2 is YSLEER in the germline V gene. The CDR3 DNA reads as TGCGCCAGCATCCAAGAAAGGTTCGCTAGTGGGGGCCAATCGAGCACAGATACGCAGTATTTT. Encoded protein: CASIQERFASGGQSSTDTQYF.

With respect to this clonotype: Just one base apart from a much larger clone, this may be a read error. The chain links TRBV6-1 to TRBJ1-2; 10 bases are shared with TRBD1. Trimming cost V 6 bases and J 6 bases; bases outside gene matches: 10. The CDR3 loop spans 15 amino acids. The germline V gene encodes CDR1 MNHNS and CDR2 SASEGT. DNA of the CDR3: TGTGCCAGCAGAGGGGACAGGGGCAACAACAATGGCTACACCTTC. Its translation is CASRGDRGNNNGYTF.

The V call is TRBV29-1, the J call TRBJ2-7; 7 bases are a match to TRBD2. The CDR3 loop spans 13 amino acids. Germline CDR1 and CDR2: SQVTM and ANQGSEA. The ends lost 8 bases at V and 2 bases at J; junction bases unmatched: 9. The CDR3 region has the DNA TGCAGCATCTCTAGCGGTGGGGCCTACGAGCAGTACTTC. Amino acids: CSISSGGAYEQYF.

In the case of this clonotype: A read error is possible here, since a much larger clone lies one base away. The V call is TRBV6-2 or TRBV6-3, the J call TRBJ2-5; D is unclear. The germline V gene encodes CDR1 MNHEY and CDR2 SVGEGT. CDR3 length equals 14 residues. CDR3 nucleotides: TGTGCCAGCAGTCACTCGGGCAGCCTAGAGACCCAGTACTTC. It encodes CASSHSGSLETQYF.

Comments on this clonotype: Compared with germline, one end of the junction differs, possibly owing to a read error. V gene TRBV24-1 combines with J gene TRBJ2-1; 8 bases align to TRBD1. Germline CDR1 is KGHDR and CDR2 is SFDVKD. The CDR3 sequence is 15 residues long. CDR3: CATSDFEQGGNEQFF. CDR3 bases: TGTGCCACCAGTGATTTCGAACAGGGGGGAAATGAACAGTTCTTC.

CDR3 bases: TGCGCCAGCAGCCAAGATAGGACAGGGCCCGAAGGCTACACCTTC. It specifies CASSQDRTGPEGYTF. The chain uses TRBV4-1 and TRBJ1-2; TRBD1 aligns across 8 bases. The V gene's germline CDR1 is MGHRA and CDR2 YSYEKL. The CDR3 contains 15 residues. Germline trimming cut 0 bases from V and 8 bases from J; bases unmatched to any gene: 8.

A remark on this clonotype: An end of the junction does not agree with germline; a read error may underlie this. The rearrangement joins TRBV6-5 to TRBJ1-4; D unclear. The germline V gene has CDR1 MNHEY and CDR2 SVGAGI. CDR3 length: 15 residues. The CDR3 is CTSSFTTWPNEKLFF. CDR3 in DNA: TGTACCAGCAGTTTTACGACATGGCCTAATGAAAAACTGTTTTTT.

Note on this clonotype: The junction shows a germline mismatch at one end, possibly a read error. This chain uses TRBV11-2 with TRBJ1-2; D call uncertain. The germline gives CDR1 SGHAT, CDR2 FQNNGV. The CDR3 spans 13 residues. The CDR3 loop reads CASSISDLGGYAF. CDR3 nucleotide sequence: TGTGCCAGCAGCATTAGTGACTTGGGTGGCTACGCCTTC.

Comments on this clonotype: A much larger clone sits a single nucleotide away, making a read error possible. The V gene is TRBV4-1, the J gene TRBJ1-3; D may be TRBD1 (5 bases). V lost 4 bases to trimming and J lost 3 bases, with 13 bases between them. This CDR3 spans 15 amino acids. Germline V lookup: CDR1 MGHRA, CDR2 YSYEKL. CDR3 loop: CASSRDEGDGNTIYF. The CDR3 DNA sequence: TGCGCCAGCAGCCGAGATGAAGGGGATGGAAACACCATATATTTT.

Concerning this clonotype: Because it lacks the conserved phenylalanine or tryptophan at the end, this CDR3 is likely a read error. The gene calls are TRBV11-2 and TRBJ2-7; tentative D call: TRBD1 (6 bases). Germline loops: CDR1 SGHAT, CDR2 FQNNGV. This CDR3 has 15 amino acids. Here the CDR3 DNA reads TGTGCCAGTAGCTTAGAGGGGGACGGCTCCTACGAGCAGTACCTC. This encodes CASSLEGDGSYEQYL.

At least ten counts were recorded for this clonotype. This chain links TRBV20-1 with TRBJ2-3, with D maybe TRBD2 (5 bases). V dropped 4 bases and J dropped 0 bases, with 17 bases sitting between them. Per germline, CDR1 DFQATT and CDR2 SNEGSKA (reference sequence). The CDR3 has 16 residues. In DNA form, the CDR3 reads TGCAGTGCTATACCAGCGGATCAAGGCAGCACAGATACGCAGTATTTT. Translation: CSAIPADQGSTDTQYF.

The chain couples TRBV9 to TRBJ1-1, with D perhaps matching TRBD1 (5 bases). Trimming stripped 2 bases from V and 1 base from J, with 9 bases between. This CDR3 has 14 residues. Germline V gives CDR1 SGDLS, CDR2 YYNGEE. CDR3 protein: CASSVDGGNTEAFF. The CDR3 DNA sequence: TGTGCCAGCAGCGTCGACGGGGGGAACACTGAAGCTTTCTTT.

This clonotype was detected once. A much larger clone lies a single base off, so this may be a read error. The chain has TRBV4-2 and TRBJ2-5; 10 bases map to TRBD2. Germline-derived CDR1 and CDR2 are LGHNA and YNFKEQ. CDR3 length: 15 amino acids. The CDR3 bases are TGTGCCAACAGCCAAACAGCGGGAGGGCCGGAGACCCAGTACTTC. This sequence encodes CANSQTAGGPETQYF.